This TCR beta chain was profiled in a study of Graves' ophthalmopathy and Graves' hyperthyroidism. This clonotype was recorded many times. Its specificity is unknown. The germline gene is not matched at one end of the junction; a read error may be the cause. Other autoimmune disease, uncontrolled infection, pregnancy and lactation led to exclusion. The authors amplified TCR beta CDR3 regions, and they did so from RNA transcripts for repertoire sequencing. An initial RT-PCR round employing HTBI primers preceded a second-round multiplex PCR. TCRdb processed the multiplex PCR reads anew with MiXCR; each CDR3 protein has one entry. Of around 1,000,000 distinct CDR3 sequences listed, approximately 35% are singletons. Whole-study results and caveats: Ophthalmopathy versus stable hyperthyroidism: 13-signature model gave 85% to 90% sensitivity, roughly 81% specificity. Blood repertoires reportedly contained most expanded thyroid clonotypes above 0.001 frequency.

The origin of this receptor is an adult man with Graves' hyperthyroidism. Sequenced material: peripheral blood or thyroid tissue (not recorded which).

The DNA for the CDR3 is TGTGCCAGCAGCTCAAGCGGACAGTTTGATCAAGACTTC. Translation: CASSSSGQFDQDF. V is TRBV7-9 and J is TRBJ2-7, with D possibly matching TRBD1 (6 bases). CDR3 length: 13 residues. Per germline, CDR1 SEHNR and CDR2 FQNEAQ (reference sequence). Supplemented by reference TRBV7-9 and TRBJ2-7, the full variable domain reads DTGVSQNPRHKITKRGQNVTFRCDPISEHNRLYWYRQTLGQGPEFLTYFQNEAQLEKSRLLSDRFSAERPKGSFSTLEIQRTEQGDSAMYLCASSSSGQFDQDFGPGTRLTVT.